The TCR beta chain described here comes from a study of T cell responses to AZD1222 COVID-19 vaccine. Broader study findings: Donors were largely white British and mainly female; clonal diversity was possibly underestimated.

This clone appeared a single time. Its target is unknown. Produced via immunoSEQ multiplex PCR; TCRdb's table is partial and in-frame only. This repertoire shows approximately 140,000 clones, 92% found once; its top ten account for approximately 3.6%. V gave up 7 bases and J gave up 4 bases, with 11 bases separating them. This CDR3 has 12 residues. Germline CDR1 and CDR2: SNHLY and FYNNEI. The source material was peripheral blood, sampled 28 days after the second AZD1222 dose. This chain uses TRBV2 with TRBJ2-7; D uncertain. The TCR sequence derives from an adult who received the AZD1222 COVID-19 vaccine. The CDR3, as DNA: TGTGCCAGCAACCAGGTGTCGTACGAGCAGTACTTC. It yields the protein CASNQVSYEQYF. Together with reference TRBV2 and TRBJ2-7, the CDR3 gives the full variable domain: EPEVTQTPSHQVTQMGQEVILRCVPISNHLYFYWYRQILGQKVEFLVSFYNNEISEKSEIFDDQFSVERPDGSNFTLKIRSTKLEDSAMYFCASNQVSYEQYFGPGTRLTVT.